Listed here is a single TCR beta chain. Sequencing of TCR beta was performed on blood CD8+ and CD4+ T cells. TEMRA cells were enriched by FACS, while CD8+ and CD4+ T cells were obtained through a negative isolation that was performed magnetically. This record comes from a study of CD8 T cells in Susac syndrome. Random hexamers served to reverse transcribe about 0.45 to 1 ug RNA. Using its own MiXCR run on the immunoSEQ multiplex PCR reads, TCRdb lists one record per CDR3 protein. The repertoire has 180,000 or so distinct CDR3 sequences, approximately 94% of them found once; the top ten carry more than 0.1%. This CDR3 has 15 amino acids. Per the germline V gene, CDR1 is MDHEN and CDR2 is SYDVKM. Trimming shortened V by 6 bases and J by 0 bases, and 12 bases separated the two germline ends.

The sequencing sample was made of CD4+ T cells from PBMCs. This receptor was obtained from a human donor in good health. This sequence joins TRBV28 and TRBJ2-4; D perhaps matches TRBD1 (6 bases). The CDR3 spells CASRTGSLAKNIQYF. CDR3 bases: TGTGCCAGCAGGACAGGATCATTAGCCAAAAACATTCAGTACTTC.